Presented here are 29 T cell receptor beta chains from one specimen sequenced in a study of OX40 agonist ivuxolimab in advanced cancers. Here immunoSEQ multiplex PCR was the method, and the copy in TCRdb shows in-frame clones only, minus some. Of 55,000 to 75,000 clones in the sample, 80% to 95% are singletons; the top ten hold 2.2%. This specimen was CD4+ or CD8+ T cells sorted from blood, taken in a trial of the OX40 agonist ivuxolimab. Every receptor here comes from an adult with an advanced solid tumor such as melanoma, head and neck, liver or kidney cancer.

This clone was observed a single time. The CDR3 sequence: CASSGLAVNEQFF. CDR3 bases: TGTGCCAGCAGTGGTCTAGCGGTCAATGAGCAGTTCTTC. This chain connects TRBV6-1 to TRBJ2-1; 7 positions agree with TRBD2. After removal of 4 bases from V and 6 bases from J, the junction contained 3 bases not matched to a gene. Germline CDR1 MNHNS, CDR2 SASEGT. There are 13 residues in the CDR3.

CDR3 sequence (DNA): TGTGCCAGCAGTCCCTCTGCCGGGCGGGGCTACACCTTC. This encodes CASSPSAGRGYTF. V gene TRBV28 combines with J gene TRBJ1-2; no reliable D call. V lost 5 bases, J lost 8 bases, and 15 bases lay in between. The CDR3 runs to 13 residues. Germline CDR1 is MDHEN and CDR2 is SYDVKM.

The J gene is TRBJ2-1, the V gene TRBV6-1; no firm D call. V lost 9 bases, J lost 4 bases, and 16 bases lay in between. The CDR3 is made up of 14 amino acids. Germline CDR1 reads MNHNS; CDR2 reads SASEGT. CDR3 protein: CASRAAESYNEQFF. Written as DNA, the CDR3 is TGTGCCAGTAGGGCCGCGGAGTCTTACAATGAGCAGTTCTTC.

V gene TRBV11-3 combines with J gene TRBJ1-1; TRBD1 aligns across 7 bases. Germline V gene data show CDR1 as SGHNT and CDR2 as YENEEA. V shed 7 bases and J 4 bases; nucleotides not matched to a gene: 3. The CDR3 consists of 12 residues. The CDR3 spells CASTDRVTEAFF. DNA of the CDR3: TGTGCCAGCACCGACAGGGTCACTGAAGCTTTCTTT.

The V call is TRBV11-2, the J call TRBJ1-1, with TRBD1 matching 8 bases. The junction had 13 bases not matched to a gene; V was cut back by 3 bases and J by 10 bases. The CDR3 totals 15 residues. CDR1 and CDR2 from the germline V gene are SGHAT and FQNNGV. The CDR3 DNA sequence: TGTGCCAGCAGCTTTCCAGGGACAGGCGCTCTATCAGCTTTCTTT. Encoded protein: CASSFPGTGALSAFF.

The chain is built from TRBV5-1 and TRBJ2-6; D is ambiguous. The CDR3 sequence is 14 residues long. The ends were cut back, 4 bases at V and 0 bases at J, with 5 bases in the middle. Per the germline V gene, CDR1 is SGHRS and CDR2 is YFSETQ. The CDR3 loop is CASSQSSGANVLTF. The CDR3 DNA reads as TGCGCCAGCAGCCAAAGCTCTGGGGCCAACGTCCTGACTTTC.

The rearrangement joins TRBV7-8 to TRBJ2-1; TRBD1 matches at 8 bases. The germline V gene has CDR1 SGHVS and CDR2 FQNEAQ. The CDR3 covers 15 residues. V trimming: 5 bases; J trimming: 8 bases; junction bases outside the gene matches: 11. The CDR3 reads CASSAHGQGTDEQFF. DNA of the CDR3: TGTGCCAGCAGCGCGCACGGACAGGGAACTGATGAGCAGTTCTTC.

The CDR3, as DNA: TGTGCCAGCAGTTCACAATTCACGGATACGCAGTATTTT. Amino acids: CASSSQFTDTQYF. This rearrangement joins TRBV6-6 to TRBJ2-3; D not certain. In germline, CDR1 is MNHNY, CDR2 SVGAGI (reference sequence). Trimming took off 4 bases at V and 6 bases at J, with 11 bases between the two ends. The CDR3 is 13 amino acids.

In regard to this clone: The germline gene is not matched at one end of the junction; a read error may be the cause. The rearrangement links TRBV5-6 to TRBJ2-7; 8 bases align to TRBD2. Germline CDR1 and CDR2: SGHDT and YYEEEE. The CDR3 runs to 17 residues. CDR3 sequence (DNA): TGTGTCAGCAGCTTGGGACGCGGGAGGCCACGATTTTACGAGCAGTACTTC. Translated: CVSSLGRGRPRFYEQYF. Together with reference TRBV5-6 and TRBJ2-7, the CDR3 gives the full variable domain: DAGVTQSPTHLIKTRGQQVTLRCSPKSGHDTVSWYQQALGQGPQFIFQYYEEEERQRGNFPDRFSGHQFPNYSSELNVNALLLGDSALYLCVSSLGRGRPRFYEQYFGPGTRLTVT.

The chain is built from TRBV4-3 and TRBJ1-2; possible D gene TRBD1, 6 bases. This CDR3 has 14 residues. Germline CDR1 reads LGHNA; CDR2 reads YSLEER. Trimming removed 2 bases from V and 3 bases from J, with 10 bases in between. The CDR3 region is CASSQQQGDYGYTF. The CDR3 DNA sequence: TGCGCCAGCAGCCAACAACAGGGAGACTATGGCTACACCTTC.

This chain uses TRBV18 with TRBJ2-1, with a weak D call TRBD2 (5 bases). Germline-derived CDR1 and CDR2 are KGHSH and LQKENI. There are 17 residues in the CDR3. V dropped 0 bases and J dropped 6 bases, with 18 bases sitting between them. CDR3 residues: CASSPPGFGVGVNEQFF. DNA for the CDR3: TGTGCCAGCTCACCACCAGGTTTCGGGGTCGGGGTCAATGAGCAGTTCTTC.

CDR3 nucleotides: TGCGCCAGCAGCCAACCCCGGGACGGCCCGAACACTGAAGCTTTCTTT. Translating gives CASSQPRDGPNTEAFF. The chain uses TRBV4-1 and TRBJ1-1; possibly TRBD1 for D (5 bases). V was trimmed by 2 bases and J by 1 base, leaving 14 bases between them. The germline CDR1 and CDR2 sequences are MGHRA and YSYEKL. The CDR3 runs 16 residues.

V usage is TRBV14 and J usage is TRBJ2-7; maybe TRBD2 (6 bases). Germline CDR1 and CDR2: SGHDN and FVKESK. The CDR3 consists of 14 residues. V was clipped by 4 bases and J by 3 bases, with 13 bases between them. CDR3 nucleotide sequence: TGTGCCAGCAGCCGGCGGGGTTTCCACTACGAGCAGTACTTC. Translation: CASSRRGFHYEQYF.

V and J are TRBV27 and TRBJ1-4; a weak D match, TRBD1 (5 bases). The CDR3 spans 12 residues. Germline V lookup: CDR1 MNHEY, CDR2 SMNVEV (reference sequence). V lost 10 bases and J lost 8, with 14 bases in between. CDR3 DNA: TGTGCCACTCAGGGCAGACGGGAAAAACTGTTTTTT. Protein sequence: CATQGRREKLFF.

The chain recombines TRBV6-1 with TRBJ2-1, with D tentatively TRBD2 (6 bases). The length of the CDR3 is 17 residues. Germline V gene data show CDR1 as MNHNS and CDR2 as SASEGT. Trimming removed 0 bases from V and 0 bases from J, with 12 bases in between. CDR3 protein: CASSEATGTLSYNEQFF. The DNA for the CDR3 is TGTGCCAGCAGTGAAGCCACCGGGACTCTCTCCTACAATGAGCAGTTCTTC.

This chain connects TRBV9 to TRBJ2-3; weak D call: TRBD2 (5 bases). The CDR3 is made up of 16 amino acids. Per germline, CDR1 SGDLS and CDR2 YYNGEE. V lost 0 bases and J lost 2, with 13 bases in between. The CDR3 nucleotides are TGTGCCAGCAGCGTAGGTATAGGGAGTGCCACAGATACGCAGTATTTT. This codes for CASSVGIGSATDTQYF. Full variable domain (rest looked up from reference TRBV9 and TRBJ2-3): DSGVTQTPKHLITATGQRVTLRCSPRSGDLSVYWYQQSLDQGLQFLIQYYNGEERAKGNILERFSAQQFPDLHSELNLSSLELGDSALYFCASSVGIGSATDTQYFGPGTRLTVL.

Details on this clone: At one boundary the junction diverges from the germline segment, which might be a read error. This rearrangement joins TRBV7-7 to TRBJ1-1, with D hard to call. The CDR3 contains 15 residues. Germline assignment: CDR1 SSHAT and CDR2 FNYEAQ (reference sequence). CDR3 coding DNA: TGTGCTAGCAGCTTAGCCTGGCGGCAGAACACTGAAGCTTTCTTT. This translates into CASSLAWRQNTEAFF. Full variable domain (missing parts from reference TRBV7-7 and TRBJ1-1): GAGVSQSPRYKVTKRGQDVTLRCDPISSHATLYWYQQALGQGPEFLTYFNYEAQPDKSGLPSDRFSAERPEGSISTLTIQRTEQRDSAMYRCASSLAWRQNTEAFFGQGTRLTVV.

V gene TRBV10-2 combines with J gene TRBJ2-2; TRBD2 matches at 7 bases. Unmatched junction bases numbered 4, after V lost 8 bases and J lost 4 bases. This CDR3 has 13 residues. CDR1 and CDR2 (germline): WSHSY, SAAADI. DNA for the CDR3: TGCGCCAGCCGGGGGGTCAGCACCGGGGAGCTGTTTTTT. Amino acids: CASRGVSTGELFF.

This chain links TRBV28 with TRBJ1-2, with TRBD1 matching 7 bases. Germline V gives CDR1 MDHEN, CDR2 SYDVKM. This CDR3 has 18 residues. The trim removed 4 bases at V and 6 bases at J, leaving 20 bases unmatched. CDR3 DNA sequence: TGTGCCAGCAGTTCGGGAGGGCTACAGGGGTCTTTAGGGGATGGCTACACCTTC. Protein sequence: CASSSGGLQGSLGDGYTF.

This chain links TRBV18 with TRBJ2-7, with 7 bases matching TRBD2. The J segment lost 4 bases and the V segment lost 8 bases, leaving 14 bases of the junction unmatched. The CDR3 sequence is 15 residues long. Germline-derived CDR1 and CDR2 are KGHSH and LQKENI. CDR3 loop: CASTLLSGTNYEQYF. The CDR3 DNA reads as TGTGCCAGCACTCTCCTTTCCGGGACTAATTACGAGCAGTACTTC.

Only one count was recorded for this clone. J is TRBJ2-7 and V is TRBV6-5; 7 bases align to TRBD1. Germline CDR1 is MNHEY and CDR2 is SVGAGI. J lost 3 bases, V lost 2 bases, and 7 bases had no gene match. This CDR3 has 15 residues. The CDR3 reads CASSYGRQGGYEQYF. CDR3 nucleotides: TGTGCCAGCAGTTACGGCCGACAGGGCGGCTACGAGCAGTACTTC.

The chain is built from TRBV6-1 and TRBJ2-7; D remains unclear. CDR1 is MNHNS and CDR2 is SASEGT in the germline V gene. The CDR3 extends over 11 amino acids. Trimming pared 4 bases from V and 3 bases from J, leaving 4 bases between. CDR3 DNA sequence: TGTGCCAGCAGTGCCATCTACGAGCAGTACTTC. This codes for CASSAIYEQYF.

The chain links TRBV7-9 to TRBJ2-5, with TRBD2 identical over 13 bases. V dropped 1 base and J dropped 3; count of bases not matched to a gene: 2. Germline loops: CDR1 SEHNR, CDR2 FQNEAQ (reference sequence). CDR3 length equals 16 residues. The CDR3 region has the DNA TGTGCCAGCAGCTTAGAAGGGACTAGCGGGAAAGAGACCCAGTACTTC. Amino acids: CASSLEGTSGKETQYF.

The rearrangement joins TRBV11-2 to TRBJ1-1; D is undetermined. Germline values: CDR1 SGHAT, CDR2 FQNNGV. V was clipped by 1 base and J by 1 base, with 4 bases between them. This CDR3 has 13 amino acids. The CDR3 DNA sequence: TGTGCCAGCAGCTTAGCACGGAACACTGAAGCTTTCTTT. This codes for CASSLARNTEAFF.

This chain uses TRBV15 with TRBJ1-2; D gene unclear. There are 13 residues in the CDR3. Germline V gives CDR1 LNHNV, CDR2 YYDKDF (reference sequence). Trimming removed 5 bases at V and 6 bases at J, with 13 bases between. The CDR3 DNA follows: TGTGCCACCAGCTCTTATGATATCCATGGCTACACCTTC. Encoded protein: CATSSYDIHGYTF.

The chain employs TRBV6-4 and TRBJ2-7; 7 bases are shared with TRBD1. Germline CDR1 MRHNA, CDR2 SNTAGT. Trimming took 6 bases from V and 2 from J; bases not matched to a gene: 7. The CDR3 runs to 14 residues. The DNA for the CDR3 is TGTGCCAGCAGGGTAGGGGGACAGACCTACGAGCAGTACTTC. It translates to CASRVGGQTYEQYF.

CDR3: CASSDRGSYNEQFF. The CDR3, as DNA: TGTGCCAGCTCAGACAGGGGGTCCTACAATGAGCAGTTCTTC. The chain recombines TRBV18 with TRBJ2-1; 9 nucleotides line up with TRBD1. Germline V gene sequence: CDR1 KGHSH, CDR2 LQKENI. V lost 5 bases, J lost 1 base, and 0 bases stayed unmatched. This CDR3 has 14 residues.

The chain combines TRBV7-2 with TRBJ2-1; TRBD1 aligns across 9 bases. The V gene end was trimmed by 2 bases and the J gene end by 8 bases; junction bases not matched to a gene: 4. This CDR3 comprises 14 residues. Germline V gives CDR1 SGHTA, CDR2 FQGNSA. CDR3 bases: TGTGCCAGCAGCTTACGGGACAGGGTCCATGAGCAGTTCTTC. Residues: CASSLRDRVHEQFF. The full variable domain, completed using reference TRBV7-2 and TRBJ2-1, is GAGVSQSPSNKVTEKGKDVELRCDPISGHTALYWYRQSLGQGLEFLIYFQGNSAPDKSGLPSDRFSAERTGGSVSTLTIQRTQQEDSAVYLCASSLRDRVHEQFFGPGTRLTVL.

The V call is TRBV2, the J call TRBJ1-2; D is possibly TRBD1 (6 bases). The ends were cut back, 5 bases at V and 2 bases at J, with 15 bases in the middle. The V gene's germline CDR1 is SNHLY and CDR2 FYNNEI. The CDR3 covers 15 residues. CDR3 in amino acids: CASSQLRTVNYGYTF. Here the CDR3 DNA reads TGTGCCAGCAGTCAGCTCCGGACAGTCAACTATGGCTACACCTTC.